Presented here are 17 T cell receptor beta chains from one specimen sequenced in a study of T cell clonality in common variable immunodeficiency. TCRdb's table, derived via immunoSEQ multiplex PCR, lists solely in-frame clones and lacks some. The sample yields over 30,000 clones, without any singletons. The antigens of these receptors remain unknown. Overall study findings and caveats: Fewer deletions and N-nucleotide insertions were reportedly seen in common variable immunodeficiency TCR beta sequences.

Material: peripheral blood mononuclear cells. The receptor source for this set is a human donor with common variable immunodeficiency.

This clone was picked up a small number of times. With the read ending 3 residues before the CDR3 end, the germline J gene is used to fill in that end. The chain carries TRBV18 and TRBJ2-1; possibly TRBD1 for D (5 bases). The CDR3 length is 14 residues. CDR1 is KGHSH, CDR2 LQKENI, per germline. Trimming pared 3 bases from V and 5 bases from J, leaving 11 bases between. The sequenced CDR3 bases are TGTGCCAGCTCACCCCAGGGTGGTAACAATGAG. Translation: CASSPQGGNNE. The whole CDR3 reads CASSPQGGNNEQFF. The whole variable domain, filled in from reference TRBV18 and TRBJ2-1, reads NAGVMQNPRHLVRRRGQEARLRCSPMKGHSHVYWYRQLPEEGLKFMVYLQKENIIDESGMPKERFSAEFPKEGPSILRIQQVVRGDSAAYFCASSPQGGNNEQFFGPGTRLTVL.

Turning to this clone: Read data end 3 residues before the CDR3 end; the end is taken from the germline J gene. The chain has TRBV18 and TRBJ2-7; tentative D call: TRBD1 (6 bases). In germline, CDR1 is KGHSH, CDR2 LQKENI. V was trimmed by 3 bases and J by 3 bases, leaving 9 bases between them. The CDR3 has 13 residues. CDR3 protein: CASSPGTNYEQYF. Partial CDR3 DNA: TGTGCCAGCTCACCCGGGACAAACTACGAG.

As to this clone: The read ends 3 residues early relative to the CDR3; the germline J gene fills the gap. V is TRBV19 and J is TRBJ2-1; 9 positions agree with TRBD2. V lost 5 bases and J lost 9; bases outside the gene matches: 8. This CDR3 is built from 14 residues. CDR1 LNHDA and CDR2 SQIVND come from the germline V gene (reference sequence). Partial CDR3 DNA: TGTGCCAGTAGTGGACGAGCGGGAGGCGGTGAG. Protein product: CASSGRAGGGE. The full-length CDR3 reads as CASSGRAGGGEQFF.

This clone was observed many times. The read halts 3 residues ahead of the CDR3 end, with the missing end drawn from the germline J gene. The chain recombines TRBV7-2 with TRBJ2-1; TRBD2 is a possible D gene (5 bases). CDR3 size: 14 residues. V dropped 5 bases and J dropped 6 bases, with 14 bases sitting between them. Germline V lookup: CDR1 SGHTA, CDR2 FQGNSA. This CDR3 reads CASSPAGLGNEQFF. CDR3 DNA, as far as it was read: TGTGCCAGCAGCCCGGCGGGTTTGGGCAATGAG.

Comment on this clone: Read data end 3 residues before the CDR3 end; the end is taken from the germline J gene. The chain links TRBV2 to TRBJ2-3; 7 bases agree with TRBD1. After removal of 6 bases from V and 1 base from J, the junction contained 4 bases not matched to a gene. The CDR3 consists of 14 residues. Germline-derived CDR1 and CDR2 are SNHLY and FYNNEI. The sequenced CDR3 bases are TGTGCCAGCAGAGCCGACAGGGGCACAGATACG. Its protein is CASRADRGTDT. The whole CDR3 sequence is CASRADRGTDTQYF.

With regard to this clone: The DNA ends 3 residues before the CDR3 does, and the rest of the CDR3 is filled in from the germline J gene. The gene calls are TRBV7-9 and TRBJ2-1; D uncertain. The CDR3 is 12 residues long. Germline V gene sequence: CDR1 SEHNR, CDR2 FQNEAQ (reference sequence). Trimming cost V 3 bases and J 4 bases, with 4 bases left between them. The part of the CDR3 DNA that was read is TGTGCCAGCAGCTTCCTTTACAATGAG. Protein product: CASSFLYNE. The full CDR3 sequence reads CASSFLYNEQFF.

This clone was observed at least ten times. The sequenced fragment ends 3 residues before the CDR3 boundary, so the rest is inferred from the germline J gene. The chain links TRBV29-1 to TRBJ2-1; 10 bases align to TRBD2. The CDR3 covers 15 residues. From germline, CDR1 is SQVTM and CDR2 ANQGSEA. Trimming at V came to 2 bases and at J to 9 bases, leaving 10 bases not matched to a gene. The CDR3 is CSVESSGSGAVEQFF. CDR3 DNA, as far as it was read: TGCAGCGTTGAATCTAGCGGGAGTGGGGCCGTTGAG.

This clone was detected many times. The CDR3 loop reads CASSADRGQENIQYF. CDR3 bases read: TGTGCCAGCAGTGCCGACAGGGGGCAGGAAAACATT. The chain links TRBV27 to TRBJ2-4; 10 bases map to TRBD1. The read ends 3 residues before the CDR3 terminus; that terminus is restored from the germline J gene. V dropped 5 bases and J dropped 5; count of bases not matched to a gene: 6. The CDR3 is 15 amino acids. The germline CDR1 and CDR2 sequences are MNHEY and SMNVEV (reference sequence).

On this clone itself: The sequence runs out 3 residues before the end of the CDR3; the remainder is reconstructed from the germline J gene. The J gene is TRBJ2-1, the V gene TRBV19; 9 bases align to TRBD2. The CDR3 runs 16 residues. Germline lookup yields CDR1 LNHDA and CDR2 SQIVND (reference sequence). V was pared by 4 bases and J by 0 bases, with 4 bases of the junction left unmatched. The sequenced CDR3 bases are TGTGCCAGTAGTACTAGCGGGAAGAGCTCCTACAATGAG. Protein sequence: CASSTSGKSSYNE. The whole CDR3 sequence reads CASSTSGKSSYNEQFF.

This clone was picked up many times. Coverage ceases 3 residues before the CDR3 finishes, and the germline J gene fills in the end. V and J are TRBV6-1 and TRBJ2-7; 8 nucleotides match TRBD1. In germline, CDR1 is MNHNS, CDR2 SASEGT. V dropped 4 bases and J dropped 3; count of bases not matched to a gene: 5. There are 14 residues in the CDR3. The part of the CDR3 DNA that was read is TGTGCCAGCAGTGCCCAGGGGGCGGTCTACGAG. Translated, it gives CASSAQGAVYE. The complete CDR3 protein is CASSAQGAVYEQYF.

At least ten counts were recorded for this clone. The read finishes 3 residues shy of the CDR3 end, and the germline J gene is used to complete it. The chain joins TRBV20-1 to TRBJ2-1, with TRBD2 matching 7 bases. The CDR3 is 17 amino acids. Germline V gene lookup returns CDR1 DFQATT and CDR2 SNEGSKA (reference sequence). J was trimmed by 1 base and V by 6 bases; bases with no gene match: 15. The covered CDR3 bases are TGCAGTGCCACCGGTTTAGCGGGCATAAGTTCCTACAATGAG. Its translation: CSATGLAGISSYNE. The CDR3 in its entirety is CSATGLAGISSYNEQFF.

In its sample, this clone was seen many times. The read ends 3 residues before the CDR3 terminus; that terminus is restored from the germline J gene. V is TRBV30 and J is TRBJ1-3; D is uncertain. V dropped 4 bases and J dropped 0 bases, with 10 bases sitting between them. CDR1 GTSNPN and CDR2 SVGIG come from the germline V gene (reference sequence). This CDR3 is built from 14 residues. The CDR3 DNA, read in part, is TGTGCCTGGACGGGTGATTTCTCTGGAAACACC. It specifies CAWTGDFSGNT. The full CDR3 protein is CAWTGDFSGNTIYF.

Comment on this clone: The CDR3 end is not reached by the read, which stops 3 residues before it; the germline J gene fills it in. V and J are TRBV5-6 and TRBJ2-1, with D possibly matching TRBD1 (6 bases). The CDR3 contains 15 residues. Germline V lookup: CDR1 SGHDT, CDR2 YYEEEE. The germline V and J ends were trimmed by 0 bases and 3 bases, with 10 bases remaining between them. This CDR3 reads CASSLVKGGYNEQFF. The sequenced part of the CDR3 DNA is TGTGCCAGCAGCTTGGTAAAAGGGGGCTACAATGAG.

This clone was counted a few times. The CDR3 end is not reached by the read, which stops 3 residues before it; the germline J gene fills it in. This rearrangement joins TRBV20-1 to TRBJ1-2, with D perhaps matching TRBD1 (5 bases). The CDR3 length is 14 residues. With 1 base removed from V and 4 bases from J, the gap between germline ends came to 13 bases. The germline gives CDR1 DFQATT, CDR2 SNEGSKA (reference sequence). CDR3 DNA (partial): TGCAGTGCTAGAGGGATGACAGAGATCTATGGC. Protein sequence: CSARGMTEIYG. The whole CDR3 protein is CSARGMTEIYGYTF.

In this sample, this clone turned up a few times. The missing CDR3 end, 3 residues past where the read stops, is filled in from the germline J gene. The chain uses TRBV7-2 and TRBJ1-5, with D possibly TRBD1 on 6 matching bases. V was cut by 5 bases and J by 2 bases, with 13 bases left in between. The CDR3 is made up of 15 amino acids. Germline values: CDR1 SGHTA, CDR2 FQGNSA. CDR3 loop: CASSLQDRRNQPQHF. Partial CDR3 DNA: TGTGCCAGCAGCCTCCAAGACAGGCGCAATCAGCCC.

Turning to this clone: The read ends 3 residues shy of where the CDR3 ends; the end is completed using the germline J gene. The V gene is TRBV5-4, the J gene TRBJ2-5, with TRBD1 matching 8 bases. Germline CDR1 is SGHNT and CDR2 is YYREEE (reference sequence). The length of the CDR3 is 14 residues. V lost 2 bases, J lost 4 bases, and 4 bases stayed unmatched. Partial CDR3 DNA: TGTGCCAGCAGCTTTCAGGGGGCTCGAGAGACC. Translated, it gives CASSFQGARET. The complete CDR3 protein is CASSFQGARETQYF.

This clone was observed at least ten times. The CDR3 end is not reached by the read, which stops 3 residues before it; the germline J gene fills it in. This chain uses TRBV7-9 with TRBJ1-4; 8 bases agree with TRBD1. The CDR3 is 15 residues long. From germline, CDR1 is SEHNR and CDR2 FQNEAQ (reference sequence). V was clipped by 3 bases and J by 8 bases; unmatched bases: 8. Incomplete CDR3 DNA: TGTGCCAGCAGCTTTCCTACAGGGGGACAGGAAAAA. Encoded protein: CASSFPTGGQEK. The entire CDR3 protein reads CASSFPTGGQEKLFF.